This T cell receptor (beta chain) emerged from a study of T cell repertoires in cytomegalovirus infection (dated by TCRdb to between 2018 and 2021). For the wider study: The HLA type of each donor mattered for the analysis, because public TCR beta signatures pointed to carriage of CMV infection along with the matching HLA type. General study outcomes and caveats: The ex vivo response was dominated by HLA-C-restricted CMV-specific TCR beta clonotypes, which also provided the single most frequent clonotype in two of eight donors. In both this cohort and an independent roughly 330-donor cohort, the cumulative frequency of public TCR beta family members distinguished carriers of CMV infection plus the relevant HLA type.

This clonotype was counted many times. This clone's antigen is unknown. No base qualities exist here, and no much larger clone lies one base off it. CDR1 and CDR2, per the germline V gene, are MNHEY and SVGEGT. Germline trimming amounts to 6 bases on V and 0 bases on J, with 7 as the count of junction bases outside the gene matches. Including the terminal cysteine and phenylalanine, the CDR3 comprises 16 residues. Of all the DNA, just the CDR3 is kept, 48 bases in frame from base 1. TCRdb names Illumina HiSeq 1500 as the instrument used. The public sequencing data were trimmed at Q25 with fastp and processed into clonotypes with MiXCR by TCRdb, which kept only in-frame beta chains. Each entry is one CDR3 protein sequence, shown with its most common DNA and genes. For this sample there are around 320,000 distinct CDR3 sequences; over 7.5% appear just once. Of the sample, roughly 4% falls within the top ten clones.

Recombination linked TRBV6-2 or TRBV6-3 to TRBJ1-3, with 8 central nucleotides matching TRBD1. This TCR came from a human donor in good health (CMV status not recorded). Some clones in this sample may be carry-over from other donors' samples. The sample comprised PBMCs. CDR3 sequence: CASRRDRLSSGNTIYF. The base sequence is TGTGCCAGCAGACGGGACAGGCTGAGCTCTGGAAACACCATATATTTT.